The clone carrying this T cell receptor beta chain showed up just a few times. Its cognate antigen is unknown. The study sequenced cultured CD4+ T cell DNA using the Oncomine TCR Beta short-read assay. MiXCR, run by TCRdb on the PCR reads, gives a single entry per CDR3 protein. Altogether approximately 15,000 distinct CDR3 sequences are present, about 40% being singletons, with the ten largest covering 20%. There are 19 residues in the CDR3. Trimming took off 4 bases at V and 0 bases at J, with 25 bases between the two ends. Germline assignment: CDR1 SGHAT and CDR2 FQNNGV. The treatment denotes: approximately nine-day PBMC culture with coronavirus spike peptide pools or control peptides (ViraFEST assay). ViraFEST enlarged antigen-specific T cell populations with peptide pools and afterwards sequenced TCRs. Negative selection separated CD4+ T cells from approximately nine-day cultures. This specimen belongs to a study of vaccination and CD4 T cells after COVID-19.

The TCR originated in a human donor with COVID-19. Material for sequencing was cultured CD4+ T cells from blood. This chain links TRBV11-2 with TRBJ2-7; D not certain. The CDR3 DNA is TGTGCCAGCAGCTCAGCGAGACGGAACACCAGAAAGAGCTCCTACGAGCAGTACTTC. Translation gives CASSSARRNTRKSSYEQYF.